This is a list of T cell receptor beta chains from one sample in a study of early T cells in non-severe SARS-CoV-2 infection. Each CDR3 protein is one row after TCRdb ran MiXCR on the 5' RACE reads. The data contain under 80,000 distinct CDR3 sequences, around 10% of them singletons. The sequenced material came from whole blood. The receptors originated from an adult who was a healthcare worker with PCR-confirmed SARS-CoV-2 infection or an uninfected control (not recorded which). Each CDR3 is given with its conserved first and last residue. A row's size may be missing; if present it is once, few, many or a size class.

j_gene | abundance | v_gene | CDR3aa
TRBJ2-5 | many | TRBV5-1 | CASSLAGTRKEGYSKTQYF
TRBJ1-1 | many | TRBV18 | CASSSGRGMNTEAFF
TRBJ2-7 | many | TRBV5-1 | CASSLDGAGELLEQYF
TRBJ1-1 | NA | TRBV5-1 | CASSLTGTTNTEAFF
TRBJ2-1 | few | TRBV11-3 | CASRIAVDNEQFF
TRBJ2-5 | many | TRBV12-3/TRBV12-4 | CASSVPRLRWETQYF
TRBJ2-1 | few | TRBV3-1 | CASSQARNEQFF
TRBJ2-2 | few | TRBV29-1 | CSAVAGDSNTGELFF
TRBJ2-5 | few | TRBV19 | CASSINHGGVAETQYF
TRBJ2-7 | NA | TRBV5-1 | CASSRRQPPYEQYF
TRBJ2-7 | NA | TRBV7-9 | CASSSGSTYEQYF
TRBJ2-3 | NA | TRBV11-2 | CASSLTLAGGPTDTQYF
TRBJ2-1 | many | TRBV6-5 | CASRGLAGYNEQFF
TRBJ2-5 | few | TRBV7-9 | CASSPTLAGAETQYF
TRBJ1-2 | many | TRBV7-9 | CASSSAGQGEGYTF
TRBJ1-5 | many | TRBV12-3/TRBV12-4 | CASSLEFPRDSQPQHF
TRBJ2-2 | NA | TRBV20-1 | CSARRWENTGELFF
TRBJ2-3 | many | TRBV11-2 | CASSSTGRGAWRDTQYF
TRBJ2-2 | many | TRBV2 | CASSAGTDTGELFF
TRBJ2-5 | few | TRBV14 | CASSQDASLPGTQYF
TRBJ1-5 | many | TRBV5-6 | CASSLGGGRNQPQHF
TRBJ2-5 | NA | TRBV20-1 | CSARATSGRKETQYF
TRBJ2-1 | many | TRBV4-1 | CASSQDSGLYNEQFF
TRBJ1-5 | many | TRBV5-5 | CASSLVATVNQPQHF
TRBJ1-1 | few | TRBV10-3 | CAISRQGGNTEAFF
TRBJ1-2 | NA | TRBV10-3 | CAISDRAPNGYTF
TRBJ1-1 | many | TRBV27 | CASSLLANTEAFF